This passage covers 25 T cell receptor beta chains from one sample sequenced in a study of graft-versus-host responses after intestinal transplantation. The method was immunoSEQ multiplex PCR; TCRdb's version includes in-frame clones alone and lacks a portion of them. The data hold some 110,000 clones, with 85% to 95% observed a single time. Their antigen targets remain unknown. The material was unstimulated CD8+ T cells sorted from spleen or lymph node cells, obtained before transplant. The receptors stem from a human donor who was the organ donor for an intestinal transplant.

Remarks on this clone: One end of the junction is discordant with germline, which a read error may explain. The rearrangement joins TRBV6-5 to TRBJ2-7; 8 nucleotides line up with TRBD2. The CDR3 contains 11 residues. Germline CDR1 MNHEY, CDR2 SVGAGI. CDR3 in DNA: TGTGCCAGCAGTTACAAGGGGCGGGAGGTCTTC. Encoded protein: CASSYKGREVF.

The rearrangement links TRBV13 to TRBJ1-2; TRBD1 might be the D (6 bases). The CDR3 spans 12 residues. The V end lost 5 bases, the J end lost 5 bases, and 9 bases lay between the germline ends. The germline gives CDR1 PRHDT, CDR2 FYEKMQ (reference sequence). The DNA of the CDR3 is TGTGCCAGCAGCGGAGGGGGGTATGGCTACACCTTC. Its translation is CASSGGGYGYTF.

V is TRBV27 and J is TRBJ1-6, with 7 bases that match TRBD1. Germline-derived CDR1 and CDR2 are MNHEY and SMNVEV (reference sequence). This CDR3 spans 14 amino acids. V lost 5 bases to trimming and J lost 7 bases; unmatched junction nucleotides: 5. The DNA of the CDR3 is TGTGCCAGCAGTCACAGGGGAGAGAATTCACCCCTCCACTTT. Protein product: CASSHRGENSPLHF.

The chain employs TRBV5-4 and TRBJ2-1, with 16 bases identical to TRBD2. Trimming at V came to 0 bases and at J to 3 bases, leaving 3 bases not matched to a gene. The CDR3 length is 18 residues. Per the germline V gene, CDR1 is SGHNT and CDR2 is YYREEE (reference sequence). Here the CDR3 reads CASSLGGTSGRVYNEQFF. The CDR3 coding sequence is TGTGCCAGCAGCTTGGGGGGGACTAGCGGGAGGGTCTACAATGAGCAGTTCTTC.

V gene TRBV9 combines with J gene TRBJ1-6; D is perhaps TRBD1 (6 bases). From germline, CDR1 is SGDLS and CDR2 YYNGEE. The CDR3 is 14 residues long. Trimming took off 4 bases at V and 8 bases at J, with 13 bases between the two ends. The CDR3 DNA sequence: TGTGCCAGCAGCAGAGGGGACACTTATTCACCCCTCCACTTT. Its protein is CASSRGDTYSPLHF.

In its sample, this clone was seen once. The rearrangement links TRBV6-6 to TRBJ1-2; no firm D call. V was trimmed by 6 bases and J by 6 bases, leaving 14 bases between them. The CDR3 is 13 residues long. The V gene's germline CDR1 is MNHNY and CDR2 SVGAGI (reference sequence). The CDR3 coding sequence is TGTGCCAGCAGCTCCGGGAGCACAGATGGCTACACCTTC. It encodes CASSSGSTDGYTF.

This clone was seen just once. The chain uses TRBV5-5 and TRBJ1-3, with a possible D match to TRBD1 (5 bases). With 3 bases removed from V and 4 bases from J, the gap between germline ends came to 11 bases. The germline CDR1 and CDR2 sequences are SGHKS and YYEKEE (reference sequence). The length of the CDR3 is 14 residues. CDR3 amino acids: CASSSSGLGNTIYF. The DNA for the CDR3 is TGTGCCAGCAGCTCATCAGGGTTGGGAAACACCATATATTTT.

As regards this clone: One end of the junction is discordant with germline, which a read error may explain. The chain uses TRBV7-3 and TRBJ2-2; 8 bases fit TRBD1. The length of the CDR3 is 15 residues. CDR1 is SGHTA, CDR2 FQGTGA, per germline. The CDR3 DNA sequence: TGTGCCAGCAGCCTAACAGGGGGTAACGCCGGGGAGCTGTTTTTT. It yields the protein CASSLTGGNAGELFF.

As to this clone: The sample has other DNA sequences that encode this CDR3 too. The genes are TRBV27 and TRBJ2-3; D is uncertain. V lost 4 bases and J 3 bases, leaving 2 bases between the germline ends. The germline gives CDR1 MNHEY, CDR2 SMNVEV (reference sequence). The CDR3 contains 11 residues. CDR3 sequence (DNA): TGTGCCAGCAGTTCAACAGATACGCAGTATTTT. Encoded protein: CASSSTDTQYF.

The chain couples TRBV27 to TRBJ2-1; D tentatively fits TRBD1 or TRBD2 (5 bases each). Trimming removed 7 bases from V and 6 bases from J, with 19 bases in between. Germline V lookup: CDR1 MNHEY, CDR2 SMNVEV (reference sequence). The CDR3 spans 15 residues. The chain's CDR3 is CASTTVGAGLNEQFF. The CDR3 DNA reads TGTGCCAGCACCACTGTCGGGGCAGGTCTCAATGAGCAGTTCTTC.

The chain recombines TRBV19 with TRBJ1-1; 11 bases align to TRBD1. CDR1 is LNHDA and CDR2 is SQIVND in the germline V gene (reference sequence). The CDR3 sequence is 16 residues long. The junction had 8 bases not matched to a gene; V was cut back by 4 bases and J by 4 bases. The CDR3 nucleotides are TGTGCCAGTAGTACGTTTTACGGGACAGGGGGCACTGAAGCTTTCTTT. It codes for CASSTFYGTGGTEAFF.

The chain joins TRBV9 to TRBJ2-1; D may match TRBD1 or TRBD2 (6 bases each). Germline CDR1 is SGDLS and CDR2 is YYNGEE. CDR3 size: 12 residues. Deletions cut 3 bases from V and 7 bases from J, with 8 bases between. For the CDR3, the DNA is TGTGCCAGCAGCGGGAGGGGGAATGAGCAGTTCTTC. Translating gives CASSGRGNEQFF.

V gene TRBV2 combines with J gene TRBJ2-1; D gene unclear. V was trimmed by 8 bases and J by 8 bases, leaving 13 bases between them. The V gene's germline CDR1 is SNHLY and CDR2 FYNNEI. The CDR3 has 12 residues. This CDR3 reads CASYSSSDEQFF. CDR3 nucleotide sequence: TGTGCCAGCTATAGTTCTTCCGATGAGCAGTTCTTC.

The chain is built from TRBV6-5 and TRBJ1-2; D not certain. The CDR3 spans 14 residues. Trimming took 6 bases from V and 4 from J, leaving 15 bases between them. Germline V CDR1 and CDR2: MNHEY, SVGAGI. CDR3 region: CASSPPDDIYGYTF. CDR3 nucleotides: TGTGCCAGCAGCCCCCCGGACGACATCTATGGCTACACCTTC.

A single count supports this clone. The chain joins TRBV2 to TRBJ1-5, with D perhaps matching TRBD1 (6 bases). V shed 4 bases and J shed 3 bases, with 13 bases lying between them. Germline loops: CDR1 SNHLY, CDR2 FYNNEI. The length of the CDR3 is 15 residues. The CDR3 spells CASSVGGMNNQPQHF. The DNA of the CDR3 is TGTGCCAGCAGTGTAGGGGGAATGAACAATCAGCCCCAGCATTTT.

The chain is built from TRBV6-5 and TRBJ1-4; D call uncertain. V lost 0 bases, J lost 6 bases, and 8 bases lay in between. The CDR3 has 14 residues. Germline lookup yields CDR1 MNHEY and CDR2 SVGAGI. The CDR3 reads CASSYSYSDEKLFF. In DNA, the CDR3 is TGTGCCAGCAGTTACTCGTACAGTGATGAAAAACTGTTTTTT.

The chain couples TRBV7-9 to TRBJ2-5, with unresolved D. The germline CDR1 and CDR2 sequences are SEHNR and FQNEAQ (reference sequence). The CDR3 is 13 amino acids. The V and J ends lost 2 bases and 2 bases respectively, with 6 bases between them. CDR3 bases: TGTGCCAGCAGCTTACCGGCTCAAGAGACCCAGTACTTC. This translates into CASSLPAQETQYF.

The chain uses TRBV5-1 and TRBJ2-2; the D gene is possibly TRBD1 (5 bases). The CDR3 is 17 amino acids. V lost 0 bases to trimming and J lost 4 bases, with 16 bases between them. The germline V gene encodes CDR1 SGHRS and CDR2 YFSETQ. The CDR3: CASSLGGGTRGTGELFF. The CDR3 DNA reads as TGCGCCAGCAGCTTGGGGGGCGGAACCCGAGGCACCGGGGAGCTGTTTTTT. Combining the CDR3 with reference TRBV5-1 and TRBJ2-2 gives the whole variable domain KAGVTQTPRYLIKTRGQQVTLSCSPISGHRSVSWYQQTPGQGLQFLFEYFSETQRNKGNFPGRFSGRQFSNSRSEMNVSTLELGDSALYLCASSLGGGTRGTGELFFGEGSRLTVL.

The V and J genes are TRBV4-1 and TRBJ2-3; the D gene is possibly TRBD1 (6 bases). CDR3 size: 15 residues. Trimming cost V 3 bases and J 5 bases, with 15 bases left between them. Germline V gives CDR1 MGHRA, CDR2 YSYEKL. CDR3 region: CASSHSYRVVDTQYF. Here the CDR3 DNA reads TGCGCCAGCAGCCATTCGTACAGGGTGGTAGATACGCAGTATTTT.

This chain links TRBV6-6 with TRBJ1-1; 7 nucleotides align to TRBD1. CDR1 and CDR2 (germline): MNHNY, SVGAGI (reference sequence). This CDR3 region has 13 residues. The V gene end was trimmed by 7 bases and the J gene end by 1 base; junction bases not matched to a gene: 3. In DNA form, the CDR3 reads TGTGCCAGCAAACAGGGGTCGAACACTGAAGCTTTCTTT. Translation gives CASKQGSNTEAFF.

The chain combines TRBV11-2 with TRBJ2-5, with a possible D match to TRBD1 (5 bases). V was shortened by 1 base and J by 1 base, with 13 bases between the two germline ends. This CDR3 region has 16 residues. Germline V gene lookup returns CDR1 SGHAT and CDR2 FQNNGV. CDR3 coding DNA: TGTGCCAGCAGCTTAGGACAGCTACCCTTCCAAGAGACCCAGTACTTC. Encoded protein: CASSLGQLPFQETQYF.

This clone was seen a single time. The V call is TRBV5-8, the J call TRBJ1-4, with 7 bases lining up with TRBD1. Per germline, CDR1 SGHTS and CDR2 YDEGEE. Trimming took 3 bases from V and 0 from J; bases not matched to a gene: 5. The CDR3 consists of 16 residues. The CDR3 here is CASSYTDRATNEKLFF. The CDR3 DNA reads TGTGCCAGCAGCTATACCGACAGGGCAACTAATGAAAAACTGTTTTTT.

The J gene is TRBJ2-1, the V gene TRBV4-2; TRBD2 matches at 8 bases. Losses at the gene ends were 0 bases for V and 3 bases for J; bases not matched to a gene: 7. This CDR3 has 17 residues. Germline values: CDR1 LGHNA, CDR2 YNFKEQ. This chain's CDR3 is CASSQDLKLAVYNEQFF. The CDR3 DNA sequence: TGTGCCAGCAGCCAAGATTTAAAACTAGCGGTCTACAATGAGCAGTTCTTC.

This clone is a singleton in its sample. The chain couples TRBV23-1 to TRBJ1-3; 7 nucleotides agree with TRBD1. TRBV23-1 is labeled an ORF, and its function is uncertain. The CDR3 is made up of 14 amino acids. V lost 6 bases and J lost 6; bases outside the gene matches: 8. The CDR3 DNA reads TGCGCCAGCAGATGTGACAGGGCAGCAAACACCATATATTTT. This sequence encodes CASRCDRAANTIYF.

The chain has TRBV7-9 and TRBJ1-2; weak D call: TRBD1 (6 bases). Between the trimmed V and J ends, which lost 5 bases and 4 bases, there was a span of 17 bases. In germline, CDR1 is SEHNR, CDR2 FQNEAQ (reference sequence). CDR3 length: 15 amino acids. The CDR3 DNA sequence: TGTGCCAGCAGCGACAAGTCCGGGACAAGCTATGGCTACACCTTC. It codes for CASSDKSGTSYGYTF.